These 19 T cell receptor beta chains originate from one sample sequenced in a study of blood T cell repertoires in COVID-19. Assay: immunoSEQ multiplex PCR; the TCRdb copy retains only in-frame clones and omits some. Of about 95,000 clones in the sample, 80% to 90% were seen once. Sample: peripheral blood. Receptor source: a man of 80 years or more with COVID-19, enrolled during active disease.

The rearrangement uses TRBV18 and TRBJ1-4; 8 bases line up with TRBD1. V lost 6 bases and J lost 8; bases outside the gene matches: 8. Germline lookup yields CDR1 KGHSH and CDR2 LQKENI. The CDR3 sequence is 14 residues long. The CDR3 sequence is CASSLGQGGEKLFF. DNA of the CDR3: TGTGCCAGCTCGCTCGGACAGGGCGGAGAAAAACTGTTTTTT.

This chain uses TRBV18 with TRBJ2-6; a weak D match, TRBD1 (6 bases). This CDR3 spans 17 amino acids. Per the germline V gene, CDR1 is KGHSH and CDR2 is LQKENI. V gave up 0 bases and J gave up 0 bases, with 9 bases separating them. CDR3 protein: CASSPPQGVSGANVLTF. In DNA form, the CDR3 reads TGTGCCAGCTCACCACCACAGGGAGTCTCTGGGGCCAACGTCCTGACTTTC.

This clone was seen once. The chain links TRBV5-1 to TRBJ2-1; TRBD2 agrees at 12 bases. The CDR3 totals 21 residues. The V gene's germline CDR1 is SGHRS and CDR2 YFSETQ. The V and J ends lost 5 bases and 0 bases, in that order; junction bases with no gene match: 18. Written as DNA, the CDR3 is TGCGCCAGCAGTCGTATTCCAAGACTAGCGGGAGTCCCGAGCTCCTACAATGAGCAGTTCTTC. Its protein product is CASSRIPRLAGVPSSYNEQFF.

The V call is TRBV5-4, the J call TRBJ2-2; a possible D gene is TRBD1 (6 bases). Per the germline V gene, CDR1 is SGHNT and CDR2 is YYREEE (reference sequence). V was cut by 0 bases and J by 5 bases, with 14 bases left in between. CDR3 size: 16 residues. In DNA, the CDR3 is TGTGCCAGCAGCTTGGCCCCCGGACAGACGACCGGGGAGCTGTTTTTT. Translating gives CASSLAPGQTTGELFF.

V usage is TRBV25-1 and J usage is TRBJ2-7, with 11 bases matching TRBD1. The CDR3 sequence is 14 residues long. The J segment lost 3 bases and the V segment lost 3 bases, leaving 1 base of the junction unmatched. Germline V gene sequence: CDR1 MGHDK, CDR2 SYGVNS. CDR3: CASSDGTGGYEQYF. The CDR3 DNA follows: TGTGCCAGCAGTGATGGGACAGGGGGCTACGAGCAGTACTTC.

This chain connects TRBV6-6 to TRBJ2-1; the match to TRBD1 covers 9 bases. After removal of 6 bases from V and 4 bases from J, the junction contained 7 bases not matched to a gene. The CDR3 has 15 residues. Germline assignment: CDR1 MNHNY and CDR2 SVGAGI (reference sequence). CDR3 sequence: CASRETGGEYNEQFF. CDR3 nucleotide sequence: TGTGCCAGCAGAGAGACAGGGGGGGAATACAATGAGCAGTTCTTC.

The rearrangement joins TRBV28 to TRBJ1-2; TRBD1 agrees at 9 bases. Germline assignment: CDR1 MDHEN and CDR2 SYDVKM. The CDR3 consists of 16 residues. V was pared by 2 bases and J by 1 base, with 5 bases of the junction left unmatched. CDR3 protein: CASSLPQGAGNYGYTF. In nucleotides, the CDR3 is TGTGCCAGCAGTTTACCACAGGGGGCTGGTAACTATGGCTACACCTTC.

There are a few counts of this clone. The rearrangement links TRBV6-5 to TRBJ2-3; TRBD2 is a possible D gene (6 bases). V was shortened by 6 bases and J by 4 bases, with 14 bases between the two germline ends. Germline V gene lookup returns CDR1 MNHEY and CDR2 SVGAGI. CDR3 size: 14 residues. CDR3 sequence: CASRRDFDSDTQYF. As DNA, the CDR3 is TGTGCCAGCAGGAGGGACTTCGACTCAGATACGCAGTATTTT.

The chain has TRBV30 and TRBJ1-2, with 10 bases fitting TRBD1. Trimming took 8 bases from V and 8 from J; bases not matched to a gene: 17. This CDR3 region has 15 residues. Germline V gene sequence: CDR1 GTSNPN, CDR2 SVGIG (reference sequence). CDR3 region: CAGQTGGTGVGGYTF. CDR3 DNA: TGTGCCGGTCAGACAGGGGGCACGGGAGTAGGAGGCTACACCTTC.

The chain joins TRBV19 to TRBJ1-1, with 8 positions matching TRBD1. With V trimmed by 6 bases and J by 2 bases, 8 bases remained unmatched. Per germline, CDR1 LNHDA and CDR2 SQIVND (reference sequence). The CDR3 sequence is 15 residues long. The chain's CDR3 is CASRTSDRANTEAFF. In nucleotides, the CDR3 is TGTGCCAGTAGAACTTCGGACAGGGCTAACACTGAAGCTTTCTTT.

The V and J genes are TRBV19 and TRBJ1-5; tentatively, D is TRBD1 (6 bases). This CDR3 comprises 14 residues. CDR1 and CDR2 (germline): LNHDA, SQIVND (reference sequence). V gave up 7 bases and J gave up 2 bases, with 12 bases separating them. In nucleotides, the CDR3 is TGTGCCAGTACAAAGGGGGTCGGCAATCAGCCCCAGCATTTT. Protein: CASTKGVGNQPQHF.

This clone was seen a handful of times. The J gene is TRBJ2-7, the V gene TRBV5-4; D may be TRBD1 (5 bases). The CDR3 length is 13 residues. Germline V CDR1 and CDR2: SGHNT, YYREEE (reference sequence). Trimming took 1 base from V and 1 from J, leaving 6 bases between them. DNA of the CDR3: TGTGCCAGCAGCTTGCGACAGTCCTACGAGCAGTACTTC. Its translation is CASSLRQSYEQYF. The variable domain in full, with the rest retrieved from reference TRBV5-4 and TRBJ2-7, is ETGVTQSPTHLIKTRGQQVTLRCSSQSGHNTVSWYQQALGQGPQFIFQYYREEENGRGNFPPRFSGLQFPNYSSELNVNALELDDSALYLCASSLRQSYEQYFGPGTRLTVT.

The CDR3 loop reads CASSEAYEYEKLFF. CDR3 DNA: TGTGCCAGCAGTGAAGCGTACGAGTATGAAAAACTGTTTTTT. The chain recombines TRBV6-1 with TRBJ1-4; no clear D gene. Looked up from germline, CDR1 is MNHNS and CDR2 is SASEGT. The germline V and J ends were trimmed by 0 bases and 6 bases, with 8 bases remaining between them. The CDR3 runs to 14 residues.

V and J are TRBV24-1 and TRBJ1-2, with 7 positions matching TRBD1. The CDR3 covers 13 residues. Germline values: CDR1 KGHDR, CDR2 SFDVKD. V gave up 4 bases and J gave up 8 bases; unmatched junction bases: 6. CDR3 residues: CATSERQGSGYTF. CDR3 bases: TGTGCCACCAGTGAGAGACAGGGATCGGGCTACACCTTC.

The chain joins TRBV20-1 to TRBJ2-1, with a weak D call TRBD2 (6 bases). Trimming removed 3 bases from V and 6 bases from J, with 18 bases in between. The CDR3 has 15 residues. Germline CDR1 is DFQATT and CDR2 is SNEGSKA (reference sequence). The CDR3 DNA is TGCAGTGCTAGTCTTCGGGACTTGGCCCCCAATGAGCAGTTCTTC. Encoded protein: CSASLRDLAPNEQFF.

The genes are TRBV28 and TRBJ1-4; tentative D call: TRBD1 (5 bases). This CDR3 contains 13 residues. Germline V gives CDR1 MDHEN, CDR2 SYDVKM. V lost 5 bases and J 5 bases, leaving 9 bases between the germline ends. The CDR3 DNA is TGTGCCAGCAGTGACAGTTGGAATGAAAAACTGTTTTTT. Amino acid sequence: CASSDSWNEKLFF.

The chain couples TRBV28 to TRBJ2-5; D is uncertain. CDR3 length: 14 amino acids. Germline V gives CDR1 MDHEN, CDR2 SYDVKM. Trimming removed 1 base from V and 1 base from J, with 7 bases in between. The CDR3: CASSLSGSQETQYF. The CDR3 region has the DNA TGTGCCAGCAGTTTATCGGGTAGCCAAGAGACCCAGTACTTC.

The chain links TRBV5-4 to TRBJ2-5; no clear D gene. The ends were cut back, 0 bases at V and 0 bases at J, with 6 bases in the middle. Per germline, CDR1 SGHNT and CDR2 YYREEE (reference sequence). CDR3 length: 14 residues. CDR3 nucleotides: TGTGCCAGCAGCTTGGACACGTACCAAGAGACCCAGTACTTC. This sequence encodes CASSLDTYQETQYF.

V is TRBV7-2 and J is TRBJ1-2, with TRBD1 matching over 7 bases. Germline CDR1 is SGHTA and CDR2 is FQGNSA. J lost 4 bases, V lost 5 bases, and 16 bases had no gene match. The CDR3 is 17 amino acids. CDR3 residues: CASSPYLTGNKAYGYTF. CDR3 coding DNA: TGTGCCAGCAGCCCCTACCTGACAGGGAATAAGGCCTATGGCTACACCTTC.